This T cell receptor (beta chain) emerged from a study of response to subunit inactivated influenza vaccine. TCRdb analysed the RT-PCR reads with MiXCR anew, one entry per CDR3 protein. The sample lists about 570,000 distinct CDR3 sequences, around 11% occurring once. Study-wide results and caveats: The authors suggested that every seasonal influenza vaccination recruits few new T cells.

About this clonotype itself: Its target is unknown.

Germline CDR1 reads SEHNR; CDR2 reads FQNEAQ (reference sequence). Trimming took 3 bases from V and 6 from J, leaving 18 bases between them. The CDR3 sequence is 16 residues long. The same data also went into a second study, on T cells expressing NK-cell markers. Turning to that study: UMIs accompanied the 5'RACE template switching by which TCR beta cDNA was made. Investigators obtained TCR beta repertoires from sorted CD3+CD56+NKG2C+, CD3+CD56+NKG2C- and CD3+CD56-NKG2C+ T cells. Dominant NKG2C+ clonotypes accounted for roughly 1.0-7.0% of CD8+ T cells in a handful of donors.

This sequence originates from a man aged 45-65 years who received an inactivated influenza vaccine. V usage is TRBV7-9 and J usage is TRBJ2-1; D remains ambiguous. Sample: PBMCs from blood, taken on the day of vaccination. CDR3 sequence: CASSFNPGPPRNEQFF. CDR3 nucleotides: TGTGCCAGCAGCTTCAACCCGGGTCCCCCTCGCAATGAGCAGTTCTTC.